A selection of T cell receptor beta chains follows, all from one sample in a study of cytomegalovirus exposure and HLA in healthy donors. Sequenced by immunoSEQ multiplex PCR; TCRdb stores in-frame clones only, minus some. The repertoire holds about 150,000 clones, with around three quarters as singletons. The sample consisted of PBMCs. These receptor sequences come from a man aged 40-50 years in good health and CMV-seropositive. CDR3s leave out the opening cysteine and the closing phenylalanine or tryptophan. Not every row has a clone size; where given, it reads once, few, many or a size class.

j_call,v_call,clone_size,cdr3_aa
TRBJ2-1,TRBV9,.,ASTGEQF
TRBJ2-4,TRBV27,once,ASSSPLREQY
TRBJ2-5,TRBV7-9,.,ASSLERSSY
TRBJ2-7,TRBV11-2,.,ASSLNPLAGGMGEQY
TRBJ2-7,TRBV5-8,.,ASSTGQGVPYEQY
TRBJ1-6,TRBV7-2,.,ASGVSLNSPLH
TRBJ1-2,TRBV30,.,AWSVLGSPYGYT
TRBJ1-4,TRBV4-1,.,ASSLTTRHNGEDEKLF
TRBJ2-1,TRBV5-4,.,ASSLGGTSSYNEQF
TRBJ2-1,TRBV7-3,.,ASSLPEGTGGKGNYNEQF
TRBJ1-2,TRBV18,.,ASSPPRQGAHYGYT
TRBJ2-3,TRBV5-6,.,ASSLAGGGSVTDTQY
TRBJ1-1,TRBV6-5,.,ASSYGRVNTEAF
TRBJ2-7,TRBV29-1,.,SVEGRGRDEQY
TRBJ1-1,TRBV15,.,ATSRPGYTEAF
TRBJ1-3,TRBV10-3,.,AITAAVPGNTIY
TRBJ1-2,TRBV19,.,ASSWTSYGYT
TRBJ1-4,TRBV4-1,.,ASSQGYTSLTNEKLF
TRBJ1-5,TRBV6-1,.,ASSDRNQPQH
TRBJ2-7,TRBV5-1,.,ASSKRTETYEQY
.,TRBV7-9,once,ASSFGQGAHEQY
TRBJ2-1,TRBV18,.,ASSPSVAVYNEQF
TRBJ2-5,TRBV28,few,ASSWLGRSRIGETQY
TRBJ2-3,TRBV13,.,ASSLGRDTQY
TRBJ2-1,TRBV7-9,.,ASSPLPILAGGPSNEQF
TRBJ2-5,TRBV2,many,ASSGGTSGSQTQY
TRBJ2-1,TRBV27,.,ASSGTGGEGESYNEQF